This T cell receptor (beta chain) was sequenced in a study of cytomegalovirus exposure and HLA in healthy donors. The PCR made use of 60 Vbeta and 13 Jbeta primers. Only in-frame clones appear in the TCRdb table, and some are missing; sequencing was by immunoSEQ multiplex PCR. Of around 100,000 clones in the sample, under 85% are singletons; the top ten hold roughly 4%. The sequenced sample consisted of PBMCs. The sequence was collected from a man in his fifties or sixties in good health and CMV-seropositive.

CDR3 amino acids: CASSLGPGRTEAFF. CDR3 nucleotide sequence: TGTGCCAGCAGCTTGGGGCCGGGTCGTACTGAAGCTTTCTTT. The rearrangement uses TRBV5-8 and TRBJ1-1; D call uncertain. V shed 0 bases and J shed 5 bases, with 11 bases lying between them. Germline V gene data show CDR1 as SGHTS and CDR2 as YDEGEE. CDR3 size: 14 residues.